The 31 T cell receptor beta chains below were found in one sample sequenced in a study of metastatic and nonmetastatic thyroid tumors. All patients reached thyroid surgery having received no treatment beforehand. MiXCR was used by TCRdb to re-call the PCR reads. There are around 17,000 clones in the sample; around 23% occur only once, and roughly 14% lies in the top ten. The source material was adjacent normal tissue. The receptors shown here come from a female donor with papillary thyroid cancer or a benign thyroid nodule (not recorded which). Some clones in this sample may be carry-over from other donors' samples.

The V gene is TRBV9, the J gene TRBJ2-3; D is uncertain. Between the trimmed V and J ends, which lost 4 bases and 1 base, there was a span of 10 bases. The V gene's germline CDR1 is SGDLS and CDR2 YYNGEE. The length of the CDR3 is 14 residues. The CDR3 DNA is TGTGCCAGCAGCCCTGGGGATGGCACAGATACGCAGTATTTT. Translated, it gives CASSPGDGTDTQYF. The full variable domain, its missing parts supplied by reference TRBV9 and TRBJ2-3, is DSGVTQTPKHLITATGQRVTLRCSPRSGDLSVYWYQQSLDQGLQFLIQYYNGEERAKGNILERFSAQQFPDLHSELNLSSLELGDSALYFCASSPGDGTDTQYFGPGTRLTVL.

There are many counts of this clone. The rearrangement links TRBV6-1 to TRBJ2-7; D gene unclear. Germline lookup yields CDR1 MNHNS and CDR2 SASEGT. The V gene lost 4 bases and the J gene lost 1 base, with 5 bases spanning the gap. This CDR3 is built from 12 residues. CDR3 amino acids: CASSGVSYEQYF. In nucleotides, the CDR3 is TGTGCCAGCAGTGGGGTTTCCTACGAGCAGTACTTC.

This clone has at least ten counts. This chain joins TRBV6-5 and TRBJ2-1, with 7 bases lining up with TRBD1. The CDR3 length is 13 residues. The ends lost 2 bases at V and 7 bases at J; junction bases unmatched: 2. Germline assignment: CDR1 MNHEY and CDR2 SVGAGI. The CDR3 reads CASSYGTVNEQFF. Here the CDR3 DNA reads TGTGCCAGCAGTTACGGGACAGTTAATGAGCAGTTCTTC.

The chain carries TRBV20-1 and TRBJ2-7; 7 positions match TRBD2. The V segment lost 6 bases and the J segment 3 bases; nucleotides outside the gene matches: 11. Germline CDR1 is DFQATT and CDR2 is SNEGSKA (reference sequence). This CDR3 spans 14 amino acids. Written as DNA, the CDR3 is TGCAGTGCCCCGTCCCAGCGGGGTTACTACGAGCAGTACTTC. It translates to CSAPSQRGYYEQYF.

The CDR3 here is CASSPRRGLEGYTF. Here the CDR3 DNA reads TGCGCCAGCAGCCCCCGCAGGGGGCTGGAGGGCTACACCTTC. The chain is built from TRBV5-1 and TRBJ1-2, with 8 bases matching TRBD1. This CDR3 has 14 residues. The trim removed 4 bases at V and 8 bases at J, leaving 10 bases unmatched. Germline CDR1 reads SGHRS; CDR2 reads YFSETQ.

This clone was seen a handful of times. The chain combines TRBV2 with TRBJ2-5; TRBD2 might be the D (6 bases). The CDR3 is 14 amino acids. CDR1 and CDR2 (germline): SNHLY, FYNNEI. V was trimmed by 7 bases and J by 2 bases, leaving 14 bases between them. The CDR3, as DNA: TGTGCCAGCATCGGCCGGGACTTTCAAGAGACCCAGTACTTC. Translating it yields CASIGRDFQETQYF. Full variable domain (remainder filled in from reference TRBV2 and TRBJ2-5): EPEVTQTPSHQVTQMGQEVILRCVPISNHLYFYWYRQILGQKVEFLVSFYNNEISEKSEIFDDQFSVERPDGSNFTLKIRSTKLEDSAMYFCASIGRDFQETQYFGPGTRLLVL.

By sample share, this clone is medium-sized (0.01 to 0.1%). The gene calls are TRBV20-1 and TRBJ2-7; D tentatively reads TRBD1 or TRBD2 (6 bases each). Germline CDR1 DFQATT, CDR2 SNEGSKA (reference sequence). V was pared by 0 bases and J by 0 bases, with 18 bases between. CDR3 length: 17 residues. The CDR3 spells CSARDPSGATFSYEQYF. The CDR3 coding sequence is TGCAGTGCTAGAGATCCCTCGGGGGCGACCTTCTCCTACGAGCAGTACTTC.

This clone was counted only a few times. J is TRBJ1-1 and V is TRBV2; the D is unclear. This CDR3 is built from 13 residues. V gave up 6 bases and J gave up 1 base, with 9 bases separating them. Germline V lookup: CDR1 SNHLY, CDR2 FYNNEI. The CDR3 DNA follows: TGTGCCAGCAGAGCAGGTGGGAACACTGAAGCTTTCTTT. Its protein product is CASRAGGNTEAFF. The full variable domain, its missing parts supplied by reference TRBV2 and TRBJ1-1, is EPEVTQTPSHQVTQMGQEVILRCVPISNHLYFYWYRQILGQKVEFLVSFYNNEISEKSEIFDDQFSVERPDGSNFTLKIRSTKLEDSAMYFCASRAGGNTEAFFGQGTRLTVV.

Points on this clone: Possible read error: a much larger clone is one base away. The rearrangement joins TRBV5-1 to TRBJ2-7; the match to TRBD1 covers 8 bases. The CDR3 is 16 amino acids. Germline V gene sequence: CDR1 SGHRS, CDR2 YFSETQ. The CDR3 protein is CASSLGTGPLSHEQYF. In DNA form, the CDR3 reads TGCGCCAGCAGCTTAGGGACAGGCCCCCTCTCCCACGAGCAGTACTTC.

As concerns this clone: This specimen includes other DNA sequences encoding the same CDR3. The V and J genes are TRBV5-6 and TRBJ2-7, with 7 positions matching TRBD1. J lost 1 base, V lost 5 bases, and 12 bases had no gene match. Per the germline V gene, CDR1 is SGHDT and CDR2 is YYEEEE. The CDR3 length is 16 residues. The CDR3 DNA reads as TGTGCCAGCAGTGGCGAACCGGGACAGCATTCCTACGAGCAGTACTTC. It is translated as CASSGEPGQHSYEQYF.

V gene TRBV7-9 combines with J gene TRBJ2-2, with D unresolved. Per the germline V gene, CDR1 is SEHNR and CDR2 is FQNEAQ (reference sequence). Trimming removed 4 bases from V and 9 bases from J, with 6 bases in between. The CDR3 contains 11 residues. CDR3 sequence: CASSSYRELFF. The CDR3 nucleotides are TGTGCCAGCAGCTCTTATAGGGAGCTGTTTTTT. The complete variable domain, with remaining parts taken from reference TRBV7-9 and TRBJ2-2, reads DTGVSQNPRHKITKRGQNVTFRCDPISEHNRLYWYRQTLGQGPEFLTYFQNEAQLEKSRLLSDRFSAERPKGSFSTLEIQRTEQGDSAMYLCASSSYRELFFGEGSRLTVL.

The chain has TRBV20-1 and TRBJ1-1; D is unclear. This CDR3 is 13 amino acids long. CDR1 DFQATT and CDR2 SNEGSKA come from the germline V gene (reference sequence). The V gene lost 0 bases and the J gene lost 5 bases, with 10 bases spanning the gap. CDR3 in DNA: TGCAGTGCTAGAGAATTGGGTGAAACTGAAGCTTTCTTT. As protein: CSARELGETEAFF.

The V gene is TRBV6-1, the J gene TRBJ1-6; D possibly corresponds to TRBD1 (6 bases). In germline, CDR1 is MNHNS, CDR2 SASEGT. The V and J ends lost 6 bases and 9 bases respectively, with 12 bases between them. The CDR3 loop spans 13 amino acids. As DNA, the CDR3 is TGTGCCAGCAGCACCACAGGGATTTCACCCCTCCACTTT. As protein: CASSTTGISPLHF.

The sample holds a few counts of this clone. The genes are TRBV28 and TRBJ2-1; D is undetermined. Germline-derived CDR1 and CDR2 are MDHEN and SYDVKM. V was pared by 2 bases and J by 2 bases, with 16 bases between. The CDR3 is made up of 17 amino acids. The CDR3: CASSLLGASSPYNEQFF. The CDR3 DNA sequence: TGTGCCAGCAGTTTACTTGGCGCCTCGTCCCCCTACAATGAGCAGTTCTTC.

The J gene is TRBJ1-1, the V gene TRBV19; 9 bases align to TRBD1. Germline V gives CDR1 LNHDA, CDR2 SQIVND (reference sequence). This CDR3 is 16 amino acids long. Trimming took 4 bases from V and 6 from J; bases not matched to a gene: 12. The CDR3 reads CASSRGTGTFGAEAFF. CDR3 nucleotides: TGTGCCAGTAGTAGGGGGACAGGGACGTTTGGGGCTGAAGCTTTCTTT.

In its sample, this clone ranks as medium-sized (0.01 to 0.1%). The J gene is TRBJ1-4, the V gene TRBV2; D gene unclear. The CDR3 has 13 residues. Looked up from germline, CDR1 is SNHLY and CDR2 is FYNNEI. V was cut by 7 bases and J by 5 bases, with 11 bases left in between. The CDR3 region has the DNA TGTGCCAGCACGGTGGGGTACAATGAAAAACTGTTTTTT. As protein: CASTVGYNEKLFF.

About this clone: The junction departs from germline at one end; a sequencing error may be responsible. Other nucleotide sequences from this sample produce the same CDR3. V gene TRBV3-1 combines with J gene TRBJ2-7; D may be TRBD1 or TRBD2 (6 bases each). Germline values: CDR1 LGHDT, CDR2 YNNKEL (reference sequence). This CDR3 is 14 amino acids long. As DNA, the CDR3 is TGTGCCAGCAGCCAAGATTTACAGGGAGGCGAGCAATACTTC. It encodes CASSQDLQGGEQYF.

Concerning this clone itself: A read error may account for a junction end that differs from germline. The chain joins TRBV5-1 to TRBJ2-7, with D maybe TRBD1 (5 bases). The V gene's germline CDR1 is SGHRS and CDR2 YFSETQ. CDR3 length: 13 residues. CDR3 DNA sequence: TGCGCCAGCAGCGCTTACTCAGGGTACGAGCAGTATTTC. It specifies CASSAYSGYEQYF.

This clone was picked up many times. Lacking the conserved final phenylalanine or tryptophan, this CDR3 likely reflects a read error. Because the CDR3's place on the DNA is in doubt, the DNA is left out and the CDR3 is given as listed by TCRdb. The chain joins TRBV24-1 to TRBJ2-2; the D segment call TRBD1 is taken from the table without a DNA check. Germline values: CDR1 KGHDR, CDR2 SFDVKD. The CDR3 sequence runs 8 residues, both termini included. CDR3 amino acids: CATTLLDR.

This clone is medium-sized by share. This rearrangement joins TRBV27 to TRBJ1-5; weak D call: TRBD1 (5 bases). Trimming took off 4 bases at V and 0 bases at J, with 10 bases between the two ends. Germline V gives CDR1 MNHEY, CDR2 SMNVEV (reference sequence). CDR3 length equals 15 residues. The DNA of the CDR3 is TGTGCCAGCAGTTGGGGCCAAGATAGCAATCAGCCCCAGCATTTT. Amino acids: CASSWGQDSNQPQHF.

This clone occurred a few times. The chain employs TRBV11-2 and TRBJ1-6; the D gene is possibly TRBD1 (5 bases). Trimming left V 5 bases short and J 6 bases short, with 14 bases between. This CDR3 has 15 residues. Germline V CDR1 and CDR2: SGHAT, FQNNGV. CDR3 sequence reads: CASSPWGRTNSPLHF. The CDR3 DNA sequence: TGTGCCAGCAGCCCCTGGGGACGAACTAATTCACCCCTCCACTTT. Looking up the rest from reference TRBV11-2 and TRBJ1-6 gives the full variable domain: EAGVAQSPRYKIIEKRQSVAFWCNPISGHATLYWYQQILGQGPKLLIQFQNNGVVDDSQLPKDRFSAERLKGVDSTLKIQPAKLEDSAVYLCASSPWGRTNSPLHFGNGTRLTVT.

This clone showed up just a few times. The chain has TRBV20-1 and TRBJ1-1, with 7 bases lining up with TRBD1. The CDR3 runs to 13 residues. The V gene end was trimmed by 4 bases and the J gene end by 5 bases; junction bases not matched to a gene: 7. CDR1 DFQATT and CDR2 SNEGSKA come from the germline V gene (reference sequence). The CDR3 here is CSAKKTGRTEAFF. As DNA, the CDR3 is TGCAGTGCTAAGAAGACAGGGAGGACTGAAGCTTTCTTT.

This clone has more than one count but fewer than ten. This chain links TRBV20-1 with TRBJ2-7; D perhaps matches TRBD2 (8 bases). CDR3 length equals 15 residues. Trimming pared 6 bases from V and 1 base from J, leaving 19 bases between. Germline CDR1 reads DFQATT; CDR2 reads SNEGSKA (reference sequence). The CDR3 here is CSAPIGRGPSYEQYF. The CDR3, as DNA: TGCAGTGCCCCCATCGGGAGGGGGCCATCCTACGAGCAGTACTTC.

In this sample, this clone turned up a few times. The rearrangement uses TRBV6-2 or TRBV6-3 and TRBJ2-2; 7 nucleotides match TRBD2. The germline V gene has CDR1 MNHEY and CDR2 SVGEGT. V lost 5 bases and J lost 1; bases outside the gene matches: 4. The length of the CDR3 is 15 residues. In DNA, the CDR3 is TGTGCCAGCAGTAGACTAGCTGAGAACACCGGGGAGCTGTTTTTT. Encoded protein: CASSRLAENTGELFF.

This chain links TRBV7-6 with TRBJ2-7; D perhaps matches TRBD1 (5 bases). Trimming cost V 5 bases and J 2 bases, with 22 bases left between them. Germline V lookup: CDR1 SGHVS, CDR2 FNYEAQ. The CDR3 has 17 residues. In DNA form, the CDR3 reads TGTGCCAGCAGCCCCACGGGCAGGGCCGAACTCCCCTACGAGCAGTACTTC. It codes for CASSPTGRAELPYEQYF.

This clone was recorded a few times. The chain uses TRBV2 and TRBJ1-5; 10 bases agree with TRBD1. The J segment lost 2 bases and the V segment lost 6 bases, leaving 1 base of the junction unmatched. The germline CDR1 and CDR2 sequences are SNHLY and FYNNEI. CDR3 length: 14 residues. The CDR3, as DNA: TGTGCCAGCAGCGGGACAGGGGGCAATCAGCCCCAGCATTTT. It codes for CASSGTGGNQPQHF.

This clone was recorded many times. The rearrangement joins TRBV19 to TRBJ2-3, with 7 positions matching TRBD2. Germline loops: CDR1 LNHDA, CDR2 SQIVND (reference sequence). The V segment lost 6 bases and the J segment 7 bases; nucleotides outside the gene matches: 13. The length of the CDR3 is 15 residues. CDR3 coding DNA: TGTGCCAGTAGCCAATCGGGGGGACGCACCTATACGCAGTATTTT. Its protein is CASSQSGGRTYTQYF.

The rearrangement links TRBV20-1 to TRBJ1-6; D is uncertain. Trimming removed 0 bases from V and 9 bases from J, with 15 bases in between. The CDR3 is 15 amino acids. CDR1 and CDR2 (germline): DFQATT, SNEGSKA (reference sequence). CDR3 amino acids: CSAREATCLRSPLHF. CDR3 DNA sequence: TGCAGTGCTAGAGAGGCGACCTGCCTTCGTTCACCCCTCCACTTT.

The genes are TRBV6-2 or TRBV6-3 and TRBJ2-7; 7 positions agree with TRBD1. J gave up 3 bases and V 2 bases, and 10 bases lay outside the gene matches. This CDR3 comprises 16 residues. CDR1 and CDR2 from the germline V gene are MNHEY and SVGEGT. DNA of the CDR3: TGTGCCAGCAGTTACGCGTTCCGGACAGGTGTCTACGAGCAGTACTTC. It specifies CASSYAFRTGVYEQYF.

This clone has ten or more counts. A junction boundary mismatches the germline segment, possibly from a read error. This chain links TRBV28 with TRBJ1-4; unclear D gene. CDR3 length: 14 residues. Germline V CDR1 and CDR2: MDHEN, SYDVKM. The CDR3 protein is CARSTAHYNEKLFF. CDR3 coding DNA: TGTGCCCGCAGTACAGCTCACTATAATGAAAAACTGTTTTTT.

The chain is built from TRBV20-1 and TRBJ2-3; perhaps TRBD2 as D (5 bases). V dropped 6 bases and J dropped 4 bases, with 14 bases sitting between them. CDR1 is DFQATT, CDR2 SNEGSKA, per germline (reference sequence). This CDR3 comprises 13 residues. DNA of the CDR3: TGCAGTGCCCCCGGGGTTAAGGCAGATACGCAGTATTTT. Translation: CSAPGVKADTQYF.